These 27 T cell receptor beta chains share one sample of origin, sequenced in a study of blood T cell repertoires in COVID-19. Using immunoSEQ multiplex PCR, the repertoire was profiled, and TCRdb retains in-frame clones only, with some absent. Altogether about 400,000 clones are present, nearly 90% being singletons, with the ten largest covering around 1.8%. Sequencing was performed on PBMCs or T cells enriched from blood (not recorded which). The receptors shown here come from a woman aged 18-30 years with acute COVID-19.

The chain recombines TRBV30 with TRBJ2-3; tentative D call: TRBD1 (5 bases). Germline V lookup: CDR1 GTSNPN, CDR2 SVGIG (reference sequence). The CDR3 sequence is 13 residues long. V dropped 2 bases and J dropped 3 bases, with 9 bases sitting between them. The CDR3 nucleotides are TGTGCCTGGAGTTCTGACAGAACAGATACGCAGTATTTT. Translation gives CAWSSDRTDTQYF.

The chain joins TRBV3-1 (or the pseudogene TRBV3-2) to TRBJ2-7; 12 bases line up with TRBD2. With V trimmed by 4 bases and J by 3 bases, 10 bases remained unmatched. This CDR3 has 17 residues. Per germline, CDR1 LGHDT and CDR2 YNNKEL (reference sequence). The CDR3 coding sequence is TGTGCCAGCAGCCTTAGAGGACTAGCGGGATGGGGCTACGAGCAGTACTTC. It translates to CASSLRGLAGWGYEQYF.

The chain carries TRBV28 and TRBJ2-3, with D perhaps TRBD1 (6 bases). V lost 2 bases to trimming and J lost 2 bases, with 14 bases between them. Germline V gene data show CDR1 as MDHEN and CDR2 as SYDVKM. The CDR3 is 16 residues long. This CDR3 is CASSLRGRKYTDTQYF. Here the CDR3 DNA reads TGTGCCAGCAGTTTAAGGGGGAGAAAGTACACAGATACGCAGTATTTT.

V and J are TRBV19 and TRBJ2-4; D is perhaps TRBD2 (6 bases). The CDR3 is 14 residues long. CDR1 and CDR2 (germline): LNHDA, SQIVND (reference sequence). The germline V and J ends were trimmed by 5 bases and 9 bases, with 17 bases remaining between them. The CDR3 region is CASSLGWEEAIQYF. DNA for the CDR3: TGTGCCAGTAGTCTGGGGTGGGAGGAGGCCATTCAGTACTTC.

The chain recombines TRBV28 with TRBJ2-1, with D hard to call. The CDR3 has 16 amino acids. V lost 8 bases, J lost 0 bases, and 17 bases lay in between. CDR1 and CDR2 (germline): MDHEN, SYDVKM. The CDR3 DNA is TGTGCCAGCGGATTTGCGGTCCCGAGCTCCTACAATGAGCAGTTCTTC. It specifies CASGFAVPSSYNEQFF.

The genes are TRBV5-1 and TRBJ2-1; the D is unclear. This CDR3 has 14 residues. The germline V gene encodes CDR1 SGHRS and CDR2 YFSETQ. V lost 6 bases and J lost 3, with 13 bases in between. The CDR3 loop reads CASKETDLYNEQFF. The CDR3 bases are TGCGCCAGCAAGGAAACAGACCTCTACAATGAGCAGTTCTTC.

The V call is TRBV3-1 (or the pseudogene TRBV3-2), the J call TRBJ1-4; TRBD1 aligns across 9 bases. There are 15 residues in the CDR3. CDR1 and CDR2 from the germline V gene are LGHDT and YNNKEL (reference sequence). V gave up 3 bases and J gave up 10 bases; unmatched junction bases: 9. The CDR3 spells CASSQTGGQGRKLFF. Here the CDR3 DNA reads TGTGCCAGCAGCCAGACCGGGGGACAGGGCCGAAAACTGTTTTTT.

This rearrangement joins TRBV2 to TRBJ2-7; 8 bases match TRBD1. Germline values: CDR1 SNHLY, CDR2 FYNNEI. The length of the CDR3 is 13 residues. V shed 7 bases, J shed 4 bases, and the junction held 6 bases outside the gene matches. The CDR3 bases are TGTGCCAGCACAGGGGGCGGCTCATACGAGCAGTACTTC. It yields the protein CASTGGGSYEQYF.

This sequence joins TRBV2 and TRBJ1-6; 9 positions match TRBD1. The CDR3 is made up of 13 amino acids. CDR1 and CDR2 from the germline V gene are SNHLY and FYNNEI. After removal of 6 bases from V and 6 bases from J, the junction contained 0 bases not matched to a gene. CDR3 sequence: CASRGQGNSPLHF. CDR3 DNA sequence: TGTGCCAGCAGGGGACAGGGTAATTCACCCCTCCACTTT. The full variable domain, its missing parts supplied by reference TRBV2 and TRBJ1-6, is EPEVTQTPSHQVTQMGQEVILRCVPISNHLYFYWYRQILGQKVEFLVSFYNNEISEKSEIFDDQFSVERPDGSNFTLKIRSTKLEDSAMYFCASRGQGNSPLHFGNGTRLTVT.

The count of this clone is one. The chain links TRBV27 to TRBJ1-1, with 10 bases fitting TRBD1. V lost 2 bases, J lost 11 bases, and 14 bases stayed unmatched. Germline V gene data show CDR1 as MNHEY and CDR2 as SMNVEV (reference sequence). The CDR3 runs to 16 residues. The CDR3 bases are TGTGCCAGCAGTTTAATTTCCGGGACAGGGGTAATCGTTGCTTTCTTT. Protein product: CASSLISGTGVIVAFF.

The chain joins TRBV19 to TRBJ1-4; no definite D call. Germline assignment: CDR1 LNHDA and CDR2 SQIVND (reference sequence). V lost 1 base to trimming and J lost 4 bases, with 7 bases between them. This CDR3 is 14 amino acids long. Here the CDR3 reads CASSIGTVNEKLFF. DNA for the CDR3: TGTGCCAGTAGTATAGGTACAGTTAATGAAAAACTGTTTTTT.

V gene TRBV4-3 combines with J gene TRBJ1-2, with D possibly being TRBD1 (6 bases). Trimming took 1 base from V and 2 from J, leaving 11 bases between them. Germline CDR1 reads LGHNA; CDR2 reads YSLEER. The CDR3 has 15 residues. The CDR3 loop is CASSQARGQNYGYTF. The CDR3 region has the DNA TGCGCCAGCAGCCAAGCCCGCGGACAGAACTATGGCTACACCTTC.

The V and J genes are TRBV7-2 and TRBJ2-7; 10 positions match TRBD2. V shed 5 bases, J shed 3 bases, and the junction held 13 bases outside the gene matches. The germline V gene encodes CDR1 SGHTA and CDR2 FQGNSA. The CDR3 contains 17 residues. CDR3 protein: CASSRTTLAGPYYEQYF. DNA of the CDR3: TGTGCCAGCAGCCGGACGACACTAGCGGGGCCATACTACGAGCAGTACTTC. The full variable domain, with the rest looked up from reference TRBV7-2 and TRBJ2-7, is GAGVSQSPSNKVTEKGKDVELRCDPISGHTALYWYRQSLGQGLEFLIYFQGNSAPDKSGLPSDRFSAERTGGSVSTLTIQRTQQEDSAVYLCASSRTTLAGPYYEQYFGPGTRLTVT.

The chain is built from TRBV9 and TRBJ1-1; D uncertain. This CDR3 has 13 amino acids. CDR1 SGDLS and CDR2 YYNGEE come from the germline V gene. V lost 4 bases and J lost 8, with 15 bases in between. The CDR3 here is CASSSAASTEAFF. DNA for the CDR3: TGTGCCAGCAGCTCCGCCGCGAGTACCGAAGCTTTCTTT.

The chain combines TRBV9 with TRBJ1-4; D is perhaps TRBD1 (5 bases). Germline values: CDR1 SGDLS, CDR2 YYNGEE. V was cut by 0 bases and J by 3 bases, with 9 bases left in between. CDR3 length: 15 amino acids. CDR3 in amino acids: CASSVVGAPNEKLFF. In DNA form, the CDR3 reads TGTGCCAGCAGCGTAGTAGGGGCCCCTAATGAAAAACTGTTTTTT.

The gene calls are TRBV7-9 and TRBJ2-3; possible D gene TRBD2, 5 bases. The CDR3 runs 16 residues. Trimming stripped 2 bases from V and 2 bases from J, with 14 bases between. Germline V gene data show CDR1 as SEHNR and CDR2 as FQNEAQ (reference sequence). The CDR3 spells CASSLSRPSLTDTQYF. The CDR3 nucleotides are TGTGCCAGCAGCTTATCTCGCCCTAGCCTCACAGATACGCAGTATTTT.

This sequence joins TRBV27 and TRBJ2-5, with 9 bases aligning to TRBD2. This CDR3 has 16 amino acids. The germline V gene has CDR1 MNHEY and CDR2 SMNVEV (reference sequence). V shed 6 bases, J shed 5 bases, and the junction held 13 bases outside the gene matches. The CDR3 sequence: CASRPISGSRDETQYF. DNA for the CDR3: TGTGCCAGCAGGCCCATTAGCGGGAGCAGGGACGAGACCCAGTACTTC.

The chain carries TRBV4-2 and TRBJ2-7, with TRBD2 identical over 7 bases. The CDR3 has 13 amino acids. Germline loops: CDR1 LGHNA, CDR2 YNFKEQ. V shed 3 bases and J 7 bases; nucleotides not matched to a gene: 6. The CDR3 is CASSQVSAGEQYF. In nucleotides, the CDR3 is TGTGCCAGCAGCCAGGTATCAGCGGGGGAGCAGTACTTC.

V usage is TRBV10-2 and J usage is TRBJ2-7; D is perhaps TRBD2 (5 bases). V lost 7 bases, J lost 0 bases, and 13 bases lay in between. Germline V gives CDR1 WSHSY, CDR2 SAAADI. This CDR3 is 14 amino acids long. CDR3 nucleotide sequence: TGCGCCAGCACCCTGGACTGGAGCTCCTACGAGCAGTACTTC. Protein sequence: CASTLDWSSYEQYF.

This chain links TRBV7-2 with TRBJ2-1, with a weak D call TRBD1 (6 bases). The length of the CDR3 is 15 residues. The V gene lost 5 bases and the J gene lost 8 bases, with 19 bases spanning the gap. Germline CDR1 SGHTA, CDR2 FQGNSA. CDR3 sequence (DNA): TGTGCCAGCAGCCCCCACAGGGTTTCTGACGATGAGCAGTTCTTC. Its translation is CASSPHRVSDDEQFF. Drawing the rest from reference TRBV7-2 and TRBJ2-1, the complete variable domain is GAGVSQSPSNKVTEKGKDVELRCDPISGHTALYWYRQSLGQGLEFLIYFQGNSAPDKSGLPSDRFSAERTGGSVSTLTIQRTQQEDSAVYLCASSPHRVSDDEQFFGPGTRLTVL.

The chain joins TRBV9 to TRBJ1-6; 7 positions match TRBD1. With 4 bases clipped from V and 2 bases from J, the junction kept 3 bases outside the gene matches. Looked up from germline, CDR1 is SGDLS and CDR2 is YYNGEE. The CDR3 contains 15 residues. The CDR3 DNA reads TGTGCCAGCAGCCGGACAGGTACCTATAATTCACCCCTCCACTTT. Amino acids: CASSRTGTYNSPLHF.

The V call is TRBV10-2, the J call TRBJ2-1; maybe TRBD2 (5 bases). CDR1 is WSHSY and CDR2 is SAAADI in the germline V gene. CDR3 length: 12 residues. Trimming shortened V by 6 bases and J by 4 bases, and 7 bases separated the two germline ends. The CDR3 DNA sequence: TGCGCCAGCAGGAGGGCTTACAATGAGCAGTTCTTC. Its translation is CASRRAYNEQFF.

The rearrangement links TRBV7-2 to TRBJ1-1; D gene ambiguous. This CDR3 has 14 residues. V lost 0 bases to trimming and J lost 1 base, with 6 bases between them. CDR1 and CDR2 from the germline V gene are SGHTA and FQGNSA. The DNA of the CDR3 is TGTGCCAGCAGCTTAGCGCGGGAGAACACTGAAGCTTTCTTT. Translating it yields CASSLARENTEAFF.

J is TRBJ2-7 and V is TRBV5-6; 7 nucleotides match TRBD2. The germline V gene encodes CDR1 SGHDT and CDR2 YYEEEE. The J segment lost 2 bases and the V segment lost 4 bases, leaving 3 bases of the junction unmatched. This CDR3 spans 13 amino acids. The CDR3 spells CASSGRGPYEQYF. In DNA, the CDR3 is TGTGCCAGCAGCGGGAGGGGTCCCTACGAGCAGTACTTC.

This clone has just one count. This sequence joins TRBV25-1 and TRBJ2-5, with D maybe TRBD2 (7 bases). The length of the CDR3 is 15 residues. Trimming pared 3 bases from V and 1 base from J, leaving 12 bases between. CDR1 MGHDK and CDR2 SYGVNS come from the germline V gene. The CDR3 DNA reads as TGTGCCAGCAGTGAGGGGGAGGGGGTCCAAGAGACCCAGTACTTC. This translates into CASSEGEGVQETQYF.

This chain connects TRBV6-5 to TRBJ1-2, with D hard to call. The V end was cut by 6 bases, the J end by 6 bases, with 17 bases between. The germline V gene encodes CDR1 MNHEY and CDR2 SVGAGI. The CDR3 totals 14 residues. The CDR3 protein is CASRDYRDSNGYTF. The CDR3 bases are TGTGCCAGCAGAGACTATAGAGATTCGAATGGCTACACCTTC.

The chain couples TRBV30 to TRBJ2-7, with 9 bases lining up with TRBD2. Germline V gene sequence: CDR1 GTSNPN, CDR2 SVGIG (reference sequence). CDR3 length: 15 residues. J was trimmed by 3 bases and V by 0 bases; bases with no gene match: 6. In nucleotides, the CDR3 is TGTGCCTGGAGTGTACCGCGGGAGGGCCTCTACGAGCAGTACTTC. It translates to CAWSVPREGLYEQYF.